This T cell receptor beta chain emerged from a study of blood T cell repertoires in COVID-19. The overall study: COVID-19 samples from acute and convalescent phases originated in the United States, Italy and Spain.

Germline V CDR1 and CDR2: SNHLY, FYNNEI. Trimming left V 6 bases short and J 7 bases short, with 10 bases between. The CDR3 contains 12 residues. Original methodology: For nucleated cells, counts were estimated from reference gene primer amplification. Clones were read by immunoSEQ multiplex PCR, and TCRdb kept only the in-frame ones, dropping some. D and trimming were read from the DNA, whereas the V and J calls and clone size are those reported in that table. The sample includes a few hundred thousand clones, around 92% of them seen just once. Enrollees, about 18 to 95 years old, lived in fewer than 25 US areas. Participants had their cohort set by participant-reported clinical history.

The chain uses TRBV2 and TRBJ1-5; D gene ambiguous. The specimen sequenced was PBMCs or T cells enriched from blood (not recorded which). The TCR sequence derives from a woman aged 55-70 years who had recovered from COVID-19. CDR3 nucleotides: TGTGCCAGCAGCGGGGATTGGCAGCCCCAGCATTTT. Encoded protein: CASSGDWQPQHF.